Listed below are T cell receptor beta chains from one sample, sequenced in a study of T cell repertoires in cytomegalovirus infection. TCRdb independently ran MiXCR on the reads; one entry per CDR3 protein. The sample has hundreds of thousands of distinct CDR3 sequences, roughly a third seen once. Their antigens remain unidentified. The sequences come from cultured PBMCs, collected from culture after CMV antigen stimulation. The receptors stem from a human donor in good health (CMV status not recorded). Some clones in this sample may be carry-over from other donors' samples. CDR3s include the opening cysteine and the closing phenylalanine or tryptophan. The D gene is left open where the match is weak. Clone size is not always given. Where it is, it says once, few, many or a class for expanded clones.

clone size	V gene	D gene	J gene	CDR3 protein	CDR3 DNA
NA	TRBV7-2	NA	TRBJ2-5	CASSLFDYPQETQYF	TGTGCCAGCAGCTTATTCGACTACCCCCAGGAGACCCAGTACTTC
NA	TRBV18	TRBD2	TRBJ2-1	CASSPPTRLAGRNEQFF	TGTGCCAGCTCACCACCCACGAGGCTAGCGGGGCGGAATGAGCAGTTCTTC
few	TRBV7-2	TRBD2	TRBJ2-1	CASRLNSGGAYNEQFF	TGTGCCAGCAGGCTAAATAGCGGGGGCGCCTACAATGAGCAGTTCTTC
NA	TRBV7-2	TRBD2	TRBJ2-1	CASSLDSPPLSSGSYNEQFF	TGTGCCAGCAGCTTAGACTCCCCCCCCCTCTCTAGCGGGTCGTACAATGAGCAGTTCTTC
few	TRBV4-1	NA	TRBJ2-1	CASSHMAGPYNEQFF	TGCGCCAGCAGCCACATGGCCGGGCCATACAATGAGCAGTTCTTC
few	TRBV4-3	TRBD2	TRBJ2-2	CASSQETSGSDGTGELFF	TGCGCCAGCAGCCAAGAAACTAGCGGGAGCGATGGCACCGGGGAGCTGTTTTTT
NA	TRBV4-2	NA	TRBJ1-4	CATMGFNEKLFF	TGTGCCACAATGGGGTTTAATGAAAAACTGTTTTTT
NA	TRBV6-2/TRBV6-3	NA	TRBJ2-3	CASRGGARGTQYF	TGTGCCAGCCGAGGAGGGGCCCGTGGAACGCAGTATTTT
many	TRBV7-2	NA	TRBJ2-1	CASDRVNEQFF	TGTGCCTCAGACCGGGTCAATGAGCAGTTCTTC
NA	TRBV11-2	NA	TRBJ1-1	CASSLDLTEAFF	TGTGCCAGCAGCTTAGATCTGACTGAAGCTTTCTTT
many	TRBV12-3/TRBV12-4	TRBD2	TRBJ2-1	CASSLFPAGGNEQFF	TGTGCCAGCAGTTTATTTCCAGCGGGAGGCAATGAGCAGTTCTTC
NA	TRBV18	NA	TRBJ2-4	CASSLVDSSKNIQYF	TGTGCCAGCTCACTCGTGGACAGTTCCAAAAACATTCAGTACTTC
few	TRBV27	NA	TRBJ1-1	CASSFPLRVGNTEAFF	TGTGCCAGCAGTTTCCCCCTCAGGGTTGGGAACACTGAAGCTTTCTTT
NA	TRBV20-1	TRBD2	TRBJ2-7	CSALPGLSTYEQYF	TGCAGTGCTTTACCGGGACTATCCACCTACGAGCAGTACTTC
once	TRBV5-1	NA	TRBJ2-3	CASSLEAVKDTQYF	TGCGCCAGCAGCTTGGAGGCTGTAAAAGATACGCAGTATTTT
few	TRBV7-9	TRBD1	TRBJ2-1	CASSIGQGYEQFF	TGTGCCAGCAGCATAGGACAGGGCTATGAGCAGTTCTTC
NA	TRBV2	NA	TRBJ2-3	CASIAQPGTDTQYF	TGTGCCAGCATCGCTCAGCCCGGGACAGATACGCAGTATTTT
many	TRBV7-8	NA	TRBJ1-4	CASSLREGRTNEKLFF	TGTGCCAGCAGCTTAAGGGAGGGCCGGACTAATGAAAAACTGTTTTTT
few	TRBV6-1	NA	TRBJ2-3	CASSDLAIGTDTQYF	TGTGCCAGCAGTGACCTCGCGATTGGCACAGATACGCAGTATTTT
NA	TRBV12-3/TRBV12-4	NA	TRBJ1-5	CASRFRVNQPQHF	TGTGCCAGCAGATTCAGGGTTAATCAGCCCCAGCATTTT